These 21 T cell receptor beta chains came from one sample sequenced in a study of cytomegalovirus exposure and HLA in healthy donors. TCRdb's copy holds only in-frame clones and misses some; the assay was immunoSEQ multiplex PCR. The table shows about 130,000 clones, with 90% occurring only once. The sample was PBMCs. The receptor source for this set is a woman in her twenties or thirties in good health and CMV-seropositive.

The chain employs TRBV18 and TRBJ2-1; 7 bases map to TRBD2. The CDR3 spans 15 residues. The ends lost 3 bases at V and 4 bases at J; junction bases unmatched: 6. Germline values: CDR1 KGHSH, CDR2 LQKENI. CDR3 protein: CASSPPSGDYNEQFF. CDR3 nucleotides: TGTGCCAGCTCACCTCCGAGCGGGGATTACAATGAGCAGTTCTTC. Full variable domain (outside the CDR3, taken from reference TRBV18 and TRBJ2-1): NAGVMQNPRHLVRRRGQEARLRCSPMKGHSHVYWYRQLPEEGLKFMVYLQKENIIDESGMPKERFSAEFPKEGPSILRIQQVVRGDSAAYFCASSPPSGDYNEQFFGPGTRLTVL.

This chain uses TRBV7-2 with TRBJ2-5; 9 bases fit TRBD2. J was trimmed by 4 bases and V by 4 bases; bases with no gene match: 7. The CDR3 runs to 15 residues. Germline V lookup: CDR1 SGHTA, CDR2 FQGNSA. In nucleotides, the CDR3 is TGTGCCAGCAGCTCGCTAGGCGGGGGGGGAGAGACCCAGTACTTC. It specifies CASSSLGGGGETQYF.

CDR3 sequence (DNA): TGTGCCAGCAGTTTAAGGAGAGGACAGGGCCCCTCCTACGAGCAGTACTTC. Protein product: CASSLRRGQGPSYEQYF. The chain couples TRBV28 to TRBJ2-7; 8 bases line up with TRBD1. Germline V gene sequence: CDR1 MDHEN, CDR2 SYDVKM. The CDR3 consists of 17 residues. Losses at the gene ends were 2 bases for V and 0 bases for J; bases not matched to a gene: 9.

The chain joins TRBV15 to TRBJ1-5; D is possibly TRBD1 (5 bases). The CDR3 spans 15 residues. V was trimmed by 8 bases and J by 2 bases, leaving 16 bases between them. Per germline, CDR1 LNHNV and CDR2 YYDKDF (reference sequence). The CDR3 loop is CATAPDTRGNQPQHF. In DNA, the CDR3 is TGTGCCACCGCACCGGACACAAGGGGCAATCAGCCCCAGCATTTT.

The chain links TRBV2 to TRBJ2-1, with TRBD1 matching over 9 bases. With 8 bases clipped from V and 7 bases from J, the junction kept 12 bases outside the gene matches. The length of the CDR3 is 15 residues. The V gene's germline CDR1 is SNHLY and CDR2 FYNNEI. The DNA for the CDR3 is TGTGCCAGCCACTTGACAGGGGGAGGTACGAATGAGCAGTTCTTC. As protein: CASHLTGGGTNEQFF.

The chain recombines TRBV7-9 with TRBJ2-3; 11 bases align to TRBD2. Germline CDR1 and CDR2: SEHNR and FQNEAQ (reference sequence). V was pared by 0 bases and J by 1 base, with 6 bases of the junction left unmatched. The CDR3 consists of 18 residues. CDR3 region: CASSLALSLAGGTDTQYF. Here the CDR3 DNA reads TGTGCCAGCAGCTTAGCGCTATCACTAGCGGGGGGCACAGATACGCAGTATTTT.

The V call is TRBV10-1, the J call TRBJ1-1; perhaps TRBD1 as D (5 bases). This CDR3 contains 15 residues. Trimming left V 0 bases short and J 11 bases short, with 19 bases between. CDR1 is WNHNN, CDR2 SYGVQD, per germline (reference sequence). The CDR3 DNA follows: TGCGCCAGCAGTGAGTCCGGGGGTATGAGGACTGGGGCTTTCTTT. Protein sequence: CASSESGGMRTGAFF.

Only a few counts were recorded for this clone. This specimen includes other DNA sequences encoding the same CDR3. The chain recombines TRBV6-5 with TRBJ1-2; D is possibly TRBD1 (6 bases). The CDR3 consists of 12 residues. From germline, CDR1 is MNHEY and CDR2 SVGAGI. V was shortened by 6 bases and J by 2 bases, with 7 bases between the two germline ends. For the CDR3, the DNA is TGTGCCAGCAGAACAGGGAACTATGGCTACACCTTC. Amino acid sequence: CASRTGNYGYTF.

This chain connects TRBV13 to TRBJ1-2; D possibly corresponds to TRBD1 (6 bases). Trimming took 0 bases from V and 3 from J, leaving 8 bases between them. This CDR3 spans 14 amino acids. Germline assignment: CDR1 PRHDT and CDR2 FYEKMQ (reference sequence). Written as DNA, the CDR3 is TGTGCCAGCAGCTTAGGAGGGGGGGACTATGGCTACACCTTC. Translated: CASSLGGGDYGYTF.

The J gene is TRBJ2-7, the V gene TRBV5-4; tentative D call: TRBD1 (6 bases). Trimming shortened V by 4 bases and J by 2 bases, and 16 bases separated the two germline ends. The CDR3 length is 15 residues. Germline V CDR1 and CDR2: SGHNT, YYREEE (reference sequence). In nucleotides, the CDR3 is TGTGCCAGCAGCGGACAGTCCGGGACGCCCTACGAGCAGTACTTC. Its translation is CASSGQSGTPYEQYF.

The rearrangement links TRBV7-9 to TRBJ1-1; 7 nucleotides align to TRBD1. The CDR3 has 12 amino acids. CDR1 is SEHNR and CDR2 is FQNEAQ in the germline V gene (reference sequence). The J segment lost 8 bases and the V segment lost 3 bases, leaving 3 bases of the junction unmatched. CDR3 DNA sequence: TGTGCCAGCAGCTTGACAGGGAGCGAAGCTTTCTTT. Amino acids: CASSLTGSEAFF.

The genes are TRBV6-1 and TRBJ2-5; 12 nucleotides align to TRBD1. V gave up 1 base and J gave up 6 bases; unmatched junction bases: 12. Germline CDR1 and CDR2: MNHNS and SASEGT. The CDR3 has 18 residues. CDR3 sequence reads: CASSEVDSGQGASKTQYF. Here the CDR3 DNA reads TGTGCCAGCAGTGAAGTGGACTCGGGACAGGGGGCTTCGAAGACCCAGTACTTC.

This clone has only one observation. J is TRBJ2-7 and V is TRBV4-1, with TRBD2 identical over 8 bases. CDR1 is MGHRA and CDR2 is YSYEKL in the germline V gene. V shed 0 bases, J shed 2 bases, and the junction held 12 bases outside the gene matches. This CDR3 region has 18 residues. The CDR3 sequence: CASSQDGGWSGSAYEQYF. For the CDR3, the DNA is TGCGCCAGCAGCCAAGATGGAGGGTGGAGCGGGAGTGCCTACGAGCAGTACTTC.

The J gene is TRBJ2-1, the V gene TRBV19, with D possibly TRBD1 on 6 matching bases. The V gene lost 8 bases and the J gene lost 3 bases, with 11 bases spanning the gap. Germline values: CDR1 LNHDA, CDR2 SQIVND (reference sequence). This CDR3 comprises 13 residues. The CDR3 reads CASQAGVYNEQFF. CDR3 nucleotide sequence: TGTGCCAGTCAGGCAGGGGTCTACAATGAGCAGTTCTTC. The whole variable domain, remainder taken from reference TRBV19 and TRBJ2-1, is DGGITQSPKYLFRKEGQNVTLSCEQNLNHDAMYWYRQDPGQGLRLIYYSQIVNDFQKGDIAEGYSVSREKKESFPLTVTSAQKNPTAFYLCASQAGVYNEQFFGPGTRLTVL.

The chain carries TRBV27 and TRBJ1-5, with 7 bases identical to TRBD1. The CDR3 is made up of 15 amino acids. CDR1 is MNHEY and CDR2 is SMNVEV in the germline V gene (reference sequence). Trimming at V came to 2 bases and at J to 2 bases, leaving 3 bases not matched to a gene. The CDR3 spells CASSLRDRGNQPQHF. In DNA form, the CDR3 reads TGTGCCAGCAGTTTACGCGACAGGGGCAATCAGCCCCAGCATTTT.

The V gene is TRBV2, the J gene TRBJ2-1, with 8 nucleotides matching TRBD2. CDR1 and CDR2 (germline): SNHLY, FYNNEI. V lost 3 bases to trimming and J lost 5 bases; unmatched junction nucleotides: 6. The CDR3 is 15 amino acids. The CDR3 loop reads CASSDGPAGDNEQFF. The CDR3 coding sequence is TGTGCCAGCAGTGACGGCCCAGCGGGGGACAATGAGCAGTTCTTC.

The chain uses TRBV4-1 and TRBJ2-3, with 7 nucleotides matching TRBD1. V lost 1 base and J lost 0; bases outside the gene matches: 4. Per the germline V gene, CDR1 is MGHRA and CDR2 is YSYEKL. CDR3 size: 16 residues. CDR3 residues: CASSQAQGSSTDTQYF. For the CDR3, the DNA is TGCGCCAGCAGCCAAGCACAGGGGTCTAGCACAGATACGCAGTATTTT.

This clone was detected once. The rearrangement uses TRBV25-1 and TRBJ1-2; D is undetermined. CDR1 and CDR2 from the germline V gene are MGHDK and SYGVNS. V was shortened by 0 bases and J by 8 bases, with 13 bases between the two germline ends. CDR3 length: 14 amino acids. Here the CDR3 reads CASSEYRRAGGYTF. DNA for the CDR3: TGTGCCAGCAGTGAATACCGACGGGCGGGAGGCTACACCTTC.

This clone occurred once. The chain uses TRBV6-1 and TRBJ2-6, with a weak D call TRBD1 (5 bases). Germline V gene sequence: CDR1 MNHNS, CDR2 SASEGT. Trimming stripped 7 bases from V and 3 bases from J, with 10 bases between. The CDR3 has 14 amino acids. CDR3 in amino acids: CASTIGHGANVLTF. CDR3 sequence (DNA): TGTGCCAGCACTATCGGACATGGGGCCAACGTCCTGACTTTC.

V usage is TRBV7-8 and J usage is TRBJ2-1; TRBD2 agrees at 10 bases. With 5 bases clipped from V and 8 bases from J, the junction kept 12 bases outside the gene matches. This CDR3 region has 16 residues. Germline assignment: CDR1 SGHVS and CDR2 FQNEAQ. The CDR3 coding sequence is TGTGCCAGCAGCCCCCGGACTAGCGGCACTGTCGATGAGCAGTTCTTC. It translates to CASSPRTSGTVDEQFF.

The chain couples TRBV5-1 to TRBJ2-5, with TRBD1 matching 9 bases. Trimming took 0 bases from V and 5 from J; bases not matched to a gene: 5. CDR1 is SGHRS, CDR2 YFSETQ, per germline. The length of the CDR3 is 15 residues. The CDR3 DNA follows: TGCGCCAGCAGCTTGGGGACAGGGGAGTGGGAGACCCAGTACTTC. It is translated as CASSLGTGEWETQYF. The complete variable domain, with remaining parts taken from reference TRBV5-1 and TRBJ2-5, reads KAGVTQTPRYLIKTRGQQVTLSCSPISGHRSVSWYQQTPGQGLQFLFEYFSETQRNKGNFPGRFSGRQFSNSRSEMNVSTLELGDSALYLCASSLGTGEWETQYFGPGTRLLVL.